Detailed here is one TCR beta chain. With 5 bases clipped from V and 8 bases from J, the junction kept 13 bases outside the gene matches. Germline CDR1 and CDR2: LNHNV and YYDKDF (reference sequence). This CDR3 contains 16 residues. These data belong to a study of T cell changes during pregnancy in multiple sclerosis. Measured with immunoSEQ multiplex PCR; TCRdb has only the in-frame clones, and not every one. The sample records about 40,000 clones, around 92% being singletons. This TCR was sampled from a female donor in good health, enrolled as a control in a pregnancy study. The starting material was CD4+ T cells from peripheral blood mononuclear cells, obtained in the second trimester of pregnancy. The chain carries TRBV15 and TRBJ2-1, with 9 bases that match TRBD2. The CDR3 nucleotides are TGTGCCACCAGCTTGGAGCGGGCGGGAGGGATCGATGAGCAGTTCTTC. Its protein product is CATSLERAGGIDEQFF.